The 30 T cell receptor beta chains given below trace back to one sample, sequenced in a study of cytotoxic CD8 clonotypes in ibrutinib-treated CLL. TCRdb keeps only in-frame clones here, not all; method: immunoSEQ multiplex PCR. The top ten clones hold 10% to 15% of a sample with about 130,000 clones, 79% of them seen once. Sequenced material: PBMCs, taken after 12 months of ibrutinib treatment. The receptors were sampled from a human donor with chronic lymphocytic leukemia.

The chain joins TRBV2 to TRBJ2-1, with D perhaps matching TRBD2 (5 bases). CDR3 length: 12 residues. Germline lookup yields CDR1 SNHLY and CDR2 FYNNEI. Deletions cut 2 bases from V and 10 bases from J, with 9 bases between. The CDR3 spells CASSETDWEQFF. In nucleotides, the CDR3 is TGTGCCAGCAGTGAAACGGACTGGGAGCAGTTCTTC.

The chain couples TRBV19 to TRBJ2-7; perhaps TRBD1 as D (6 bases). Germline CDR1 is LNHDA and CDR2 is SQIVND (reference sequence). V lost 6 bases to trimming and J lost 0 bases, with 12 bases between them. The CDR3 is made up of 14 amino acids. CDR3 coding DNA: TGTGCCAGTAGCCCGACAGGAGGCTCCTACGAGCAGTACTTC. Amino acids: CASSPTGGSYEQYF.

The chain is built from TRBV4-1 and TRBJ2-2, with 11 bases that match TRBD2. CDR1 and CDR2 (germline): MGHRA, YSYEKL. CDR3 length equals 20 residues. V lost 4 bases and J lost 5; bases outside the gene matches: 18. The chain's CDR3 is CASSLSARATSGSITGELFF. The CDR3 coding sequence is TGCGCCAGCAGCCTCTCTGCCAGGGCCACTAGCGGGAGTATAACCGGGGAGCTGTTTTTT.

This rearrangement joins TRBV11-2 to TRBJ2-7; D call uncertain. The germline V gene encodes CDR1 SGHAT and CDR2 FQNNGV. V was clipped by 5 bases and J by 3 bases, with 14 bases between them. The CDR3 is 14 residues long. The CDR3 loop is CASSRGRVSYEQYF. CDR3 nucleotide sequence: TGTGCCAGCAGCCGAGGTAGGGTCAGCTACGAGCAGTACTTC.

The chain carries TRBV19 and TRBJ2-3; D is possibly TRBD2 (6 bases). The germline gives CDR1 LNHDA, CDR2 SQIVND (reference sequence). This CDR3 is built from 17 residues. Deletions cut 5 bases from V and 6 bases from J, with 24 bases between. The CDR3 coding sequence is TGTGCCAGTAGTCGGGGCGGGGCCAGGGTCAGCTACGATACGCAGTATTTT. This translates into CASSRGGARVSYDTQYF. The full variable domain, completed using reference TRBV19 and TRBJ2-3, is DGGITQSPKYLFRKEGQNVTLSCEQNLNHDAMYWYRQDPGQGLRLIYYSQIVNDFQKGDIAEGYSVSREKKESFPLTVTSAQKNPTAFYLCASSRGGARVSYDTQYFGPGTRLTVL.

The J gene is TRBJ1-2, the V gene TRBV5-1, with D maybe TRBD1 (5 bases). V lost 1 base and J lost 6, with 19 bases in between. The CDR3 runs to 16 residues. Germline CDR1 and CDR2: SGHRS and YFSETQ. The DNA for the CDR3 is TGCGCCAGCAGCTTGTGGTCCGCATTAGAAGGGGATGGCTACACCTTC. Its translation is CASSLWSALEGDGYTF.

This rearrangement joins TRBV5-1 to TRBJ2-7; no clear D. Trimming removed 1 base from V and 6 bases from J, with 14 bases in between. The germline gives CDR1 SGHRS, CDR2 YFSETQ. This CDR3 is built from 14 residues. In DNA, the CDR3 is TGCGCCAGCAGCTTGCTTCAGACCCCCGCCGAGCAGTACTTC. It codes for CASSLLQTPAEQYF.

The chain combines TRBV7-8 with TRBJ1-1; D not certain. The CDR3 spans 14 residues. Germline V gives CDR1 SGHVS, CDR2 FQNEAQ. V shed 3 bases and J shed 1 base, with 9 bases lying between them. The DNA of the CDR3 is TGTGCCAGCAGCTTTACTTTAAGGAACACTGAAGCTTTCTTT. Residues: CASSFTLRNTEAFF.

This chain links TRBV5-8 with TRBJ1-4; D is possibly TRBD1 (6 bases). The V gene lost 2 bases and the J gene lost 6 bases, with 11 bases spanning the gap. The length of the CDR3 is 14 residues. From germline, CDR1 is SGHTS and CDR2 YDEGEE. The CDR3 is CASSFGGLDEKLFF. For the CDR3, the DNA is TGTGCCAGCAGCTTTGGGGGGCTCGATGAAAAACTGTTTTTT.

This clone was seen a few times. The chain employs TRBV14 and TRBJ2-3, with 13 bases identical to TRBD2. Germline-derived CDR1 and CDR2 are SGHDN and FVKESK. V lost 2 bases and J lost 3; bases outside the gene matches: 5. The CDR3 length is 17 residues. CDR3 coding DNA: TGTGCCAGCAGCCAACGCGGGACTAGCGGGATAACAGATACGCAGTATTTT. This codes for CASSQRGTSGITDTQYF.

This clone has a single count. CDR3 protein: CASSPDLGRNEQFF. CDR3 in DNA: TGTGCCAGCAGCCCAGATTTAGGTCGCAATGAGCAGTTCTTC. This chain links TRBV7-9 with TRBJ2-1, with D uncertain. The CDR3 totals 14 residues. Germline V gene sequence: CDR1 SEHNR, CDR2 FQNEAQ (reference sequence). The V and J ends lost 5 bases and 6 bases respectively, with 14 bases between them.

The V gene is TRBV6-1, the J gene TRBJ2-7; a possible D gene is TRBD1 (7 bases). In germline, CDR1 is MNHNS, CDR2 SASEGT. The CDR3 is made up of 14 amino acids. V was pared by 6 bases and J by 4 bases, with 16 bases between. The CDR3 loop reads CASSAGQILYEQYF. CDR3 DNA: TGTGCCAGCAGCGCGGGACAGATCCTATACGAGCAGTACTTC.

This clone has a single count. The chain employs TRBV30 and TRBJ1-1, with D perhaps matching TRBD1 (5 bases). V lost 0 bases and J 4 bases, leaving 15 bases between the germline ends. Germline V lookup: CDR1 GTSNPN, CDR2 SVGIG (reference sequence). The CDR3 runs to 15 residues. The chain's CDR3 is CAWSVLPGLGTEAFF. Written as DNA, the CDR3 is TGTGCCTGGAGTGTACTCCCAGGGTTAGGCACTGAAGCTTTCTTT.

The chain combines TRBV6-5 with TRBJ2-7; D may be TRBD2 (6 bases). Trimming took 3 bases from V and 3 from J, leaving 15 bases between them. Germline CDR1 is MNHEY and CDR2 is SVGAGI. This CDR3 comprises 15 residues. CDR3 nucleotides: TGTGCCAGCAGTTATGCCGGGACTTCGGGCTACGAGCAGTACTTC. Translation gives CASSYAGTSGYEQYF.

The gene calls are TRBV6-6 and TRBJ2-7; D is possibly TRBD2 (6 bases). This CDR3 is built from 15 residues. The V end lost 4 bases, the J end lost 1 base, and 14 bases lay between the germline ends. CDR1 is MNHNY, CDR2 SVGAGI, per germline (reference sequence). The CDR3 DNA follows: TGTGCCAGCAGTTCTGGAGGGGCTCAATCCTACGAGCAGTACTTC. This gives the protein CASSSGGAQSYEQYF.

The chain carries TRBV27 and TRBJ2-2; D not resolved. V was cut by 0 bases and J by 8 bases, with 1 base left in between. Germline lookup yields CDR1 MNHEY and CDR2 SMNVEV (reference sequence). The CDR3 covers 11 residues. This CDR3 reads CASSLSGELFF. The CDR3, as DNA: TGTGCCAGCAGTTTATCAGGGGAGCTGTTTTTT.

The chain has TRBV6-6 and TRBJ2-7; the match to TRBD1 covers 7 bases. Losses at the gene ends were 4 bases for V and 6 bases for J; bases not matched to a gene: 3. This CDR3 is built from 12 residues. Germline CDR1 reads MNHNY; CDR2 reads SVGAGI (reference sequence). CDR3 protein: CASSSRQGEQYF. The DNA of the CDR3 is TGTGCCAGCAGTTCCCGACAGGGCGAGCAGTACTTC.

This clone was observed a few times. V gene TRBV18 combines with J gene TRBJ2-1; possible D gene TRBD2, 6 bases. Germline V gene data show CDR1 as KGHSH and CDR2 as LQKENI. V lost 3 bases to trimming and J lost 9 bases, with 18 bases between them. The CDR3 has 15 amino acids. CDR3 DNA sequence: TGTGCCAGCTCACCGGACGGGAGAGGGGCGGGTGAGCAGTTCTTC. This codes for CASSPDGRGAGEQFF.

The chain uses TRBV7-9 and TRBJ2-2; TRBD1 matches at 8 bases. The CDR3 spans 16 residues. Germline V gene sequence: CDR1 SEHNR, CDR2 FQNEAQ (reference sequence). J gave up 1 base and V 5 bases, and 6 bases lay outside the gene matches. CDR3 residues: CASSGQGSVNTGELFF. Here the CDR3 DNA reads TGTGCCAGCAGCGGACAGGGTTCTGTGAACACCGGGGAGCTGTTTTTT.

The chain carries TRBV7-9 and TRBJ2-2, with TRBD2 matching 8 bases. The ends lost 4 bases at V and 5 bases at J; junction bases unmatched: 6. The CDR3 is 15 residues long. Germline V CDR1 and CDR2: SEHNR, FQNEAQ (reference sequence). CDR3 region: CASSSGLATTGELFF. CDR3 nucleotide sequence: TGTGCCAGCAGCTCAGGACTAGCCACAACCGGGGAGCTGTTTTTT.

The chain is built from TRBV30 and TRBJ1-1, with 7 bases lining up with TRBD1. The junction had 5 bases not matched to a gene; V was cut back by 4 bases and J by 6 bases. Germline values: CDR1 GTSNPN, CDR2 SVGIG (reference sequence). This CDR3 has 12 residues. The CDR3 region has the DNA TGTGCCTGGACCGACAGGGAACCTGAAGCTTTCTTT. Translation gives CAWTDREPEAFF.

The V gene is TRBV7-9, the J gene TRBJ2-3; 8 nucleotides match TRBD2. Trimming at V came to 6 bases and at J to 4 bases, leaving 12 bases not matched to a gene. The CDR3 has 16 residues. Looked up from germline, CDR1 is SEHNR and CDR2 is FQNEAQ (reference sequence). As DNA, the CDR3 is TGTGCCAGCAGACCAACCCTCGCGGGGGGAGCAGATACGCAGTATTTT. This codes for CASRPTLAGGADTQYF. The full variable domain, completed using reference TRBV7-9 and TRBJ2-3, is DTGVSQNPRHKITKRGQNVTFRCDPISEHNRLYWYRQTLGQGPEFLTYFQNEAQLEKSRLLSDRFSAERPKGSFSTLEIQRTEQGDSAMYLCASRPTLAGGADTQYFGPGTRLTVL.

CDR3 DNA: TGTGCCAGCAGTGGACAGGGGGGTTACTTCACCGGGGAGCTGTTTTTT. Translating it yields CASSGQGGYFTGELFF. The chain recombines TRBV2 with TRBJ2-2; 9 bases are a match to TRBD1. The CDR3 loop spans 16 amino acids. Unmatched junction bases numbered 7, after V lost 4 bases and J lost 4 bases. CDR1 is SNHLY, CDR2 FYNNEI, per germline. The full variable domain, in which reference TRBV2 and TRBJ2-2 provide the parts outside the CDR3, is EPEVTQTPSHQVTQMGQEVILRCVPISNHLYFYWYRQILGQKVEFLVSFYNNEISEKSEIFDDQFSVERPDGSNFTLKIRSTKLEDSAMYFCASSGQGGYFTGELFFGEGSRLTVL.

A few counts support this clone. The rearrangement joins TRBV28 to TRBJ2-7; 9 nucleotides line up with TRBD1. The CDR3 loop spans 14 amino acids. J was trimmed by 4 bases and V by 5 bases; bases with no gene match: 6. Germline CDR1 and CDR2: MDHEN and SYDVKM. CDR3 protein: CASSRGQGGYEQYF. The CDR3 bases are TGTGCCAGCAGTCGGGGACAGGGTGGGTACGAGCAGTACTTC.

The rearrangement links TRBV18 to TRBJ2-1, with D perhaps TRBD1 (6 bases). V was cut by 1 base and J by 3 bases, with 16 bases left in between. This CDR3 is 17 amino acids long. Germline assignment: CDR1 KGHSH and CDR2 LQKENI. The CDR3 nucleotides read TGTGCCAGCTCACCACTGTCCCGGGACACAAGCTACAATGAGCAGTTCTTC. Its translation is CASSPLSRDTSYNEQFF. The variable domain in full, with the rest retrieved from reference TRBV18 and TRBJ2-1, is NAGVMQNPRHLVRRRGQEARLRCSPMKGHSHVYWYRQLPEEGLKFMVYLQKENIIDESGMPKERFSAEFPKEGPSILRIQQVVRGDSAAYFCASSPLSRDTSYNEQFFGPGTRLTVL.

V and J are TRBV7-2 and TRBJ1-2; D is undetermined. Per the germline V gene, CDR1 is SGHTA and CDR2 is FQGNSA. This CDR3 has 15 amino acids. V dropped 5 bases and J dropped 7 bases, with 20 bases sitting between them. CDR3 sequence reads: CASSATPGNVVGYTF. The DNA of the CDR3 is TGTGCCAGCAGCGCTACACCGGGGAATGTAGTTGGCTACACCTTC.

This rearrangement joins TRBV28 to TRBJ2-7, with 8 bases fitting TRBD1. CDR3 size: 15 residues. V was clipped by 4 bases and J by 2 bases; unmatched bases: 7. Germline V gives CDR1 MDHEN, CDR2 SYDVKM. The DNA for the CDR3 is TGTGCCAGCAGTTCGTCGGACAGGGCCACCTACGAGCAGTACTTC. Residues: CASSSSDRATYEQYF.

V gene TRBV19 combines with J gene TRBJ1-2; TRBD1 matches 7 bases. The CDR3 runs 18 residues. Unmatched junction bases numbered 17, after V lost 5 bases and J lost 2 bases. CDR1 is LNHDA and CDR2 is SQIVND in the germline V gene (reference sequence). The chain's CDR3 is CASSPDRMRPGQNYGYTF. As DNA, the CDR3 is TGTGCCAGTAGTCCGGACCGCATGAGACCGGGACAGAACTATGGCTACACCTTC.

This clone appeared once. This chain links TRBV11-2 with TRBJ2-7, with D perhaps assigned TRBD1 or TRBD2 (5 bases each). The CDR3 is 13 residues long. Trimming left V 1 base short and J 2 bases short, with 6 bases between. Germline-derived CDR1 and CDR2 are SGHAT and FQNNGV. The CDR3 region is CASSLAGPYEQYF. The DNA of the CDR3 is TGTGCCAGCAGCTTAGCGGGACCCTACGAGCAGTACTTC.

The chain uses TRBV2 and TRBJ1-2; a weak D match, TRBD1 (5 bases). CDR3 length: 15 residues. Germline lookup yields CDR1 SNHLY and CDR2 FYNNEI. V was trimmed by 1 base and J by 7 bases, leaving 16 bases between them. The CDR3 spells CASSEVNIEGPGYTF. The CDR3 DNA is TGTGCCAGCAGTGAAGTAAACATCGAGGGGCCTGGCTACACCTTC.